Below are 4 T cell receptor beta chains sequenced from a single sample in a study of shared clonotypes between healthy human individuals. Using immunoSEQ multiplex PCR, the repertoire was profiled, and TCRdb retains in-frame clones only, with some absent. Seen here are roughly 2 million clones, about 95% observed once, and the top ten hold 0.85% to 1.3%. Terminally differentiated effector memory CD45RA+ cells were excluded from the naive CD8 cells, which were CD45RO-negative and positively selected for CCR7. Sequenced input: naive CD8+ T cells sorted from blood. The receptors were gathered from a young man in good health.

This sequence joins TRBV6-1 and TRBJ2-7; 9 bases agree with TRBD2. V gave up 0 bases and J gave up 3 bases; unmatched junction bases: 6. The CDR3 covers 16 residues. The germline V gene has CDR1 MNHNS and CDR2 SASEGT. CDR3 DNA sequence: TGTGCCAGCAGTGAAGCGATTAGCGGGAGTTTCTACGAGCAGTACTTC. The encoded protein is CASSEAISGSFYEQYF.

The chain has TRBV6-5 and TRBJ2-5; 7 bases fit TRBD2. The better agreement between TRBJ2-7 and the DNA end casts doubt on the J call. Germline CDR1 and CDR2: MNHEY and SVGAGI. This CDR3 contains 14 residues. CDR3 in amino acids: CASSYSGVGYEQYF. As DNA, the CDR3 is TGTGCCAGCAGTTACAGCGGGGTTGGCTACGAGCAGTACTTC.

This chain joins TRBV7-9 and TRBJ2-4; D call uncertain. V was trimmed by 1 base and J by 6 bases, leaving 10 bases between them. The germline CDR1 and CDR2 sequences are SEHNR and FQNEAQ (reference sequence). This CDR3 is built from 14 residues. The DNA of the CDR3 is TGTGCCAGCAGCTTAGACACGACATTAAACATTCAGTACTTC. Translation: CASSLDTTLNIQYF. Filled out from reference TRBV7-9 and TRBJ2-4, the complete variable domain reads DTGVSQNPRHKITKRGQNVTFRCDPISEHNRLYWYRQTLGQGPEFLTYFQNEAQLEKSRLLSDRFSAERPKGSFSTLEIQRTEQGDSAMYLCASSLDTTLNIQYFGAGTRLSVL.

The rearrangement links TRBV9 to TRBJ1-3; possibly TRBD1 for D (6 bases). The CDR3 loop spans 13 amino acids. CDR1 and CDR2 (germline): SGDLS, YYNGEE. V dropped 0 bases and J dropped 7 bases, with 8 bases sitting between them. The CDR3 protein is CASSVEGGNTIYF. The CDR3 DNA reads as TGTGCCAGCAGCGTAGAGGGGGGGAACACCATATATTTT.